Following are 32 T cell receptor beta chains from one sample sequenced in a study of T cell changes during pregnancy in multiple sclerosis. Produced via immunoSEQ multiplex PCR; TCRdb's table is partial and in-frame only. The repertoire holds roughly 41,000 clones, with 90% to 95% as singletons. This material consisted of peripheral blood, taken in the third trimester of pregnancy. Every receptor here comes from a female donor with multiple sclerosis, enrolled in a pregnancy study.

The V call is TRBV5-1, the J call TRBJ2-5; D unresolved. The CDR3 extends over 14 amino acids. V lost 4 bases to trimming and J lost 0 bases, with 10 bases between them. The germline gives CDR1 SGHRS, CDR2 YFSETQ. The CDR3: CASSPAAYQETQYF. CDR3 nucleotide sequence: TGCGCCAGCAGCCCCGCGGCCTACCAAGAGACCCAGTACTTC.

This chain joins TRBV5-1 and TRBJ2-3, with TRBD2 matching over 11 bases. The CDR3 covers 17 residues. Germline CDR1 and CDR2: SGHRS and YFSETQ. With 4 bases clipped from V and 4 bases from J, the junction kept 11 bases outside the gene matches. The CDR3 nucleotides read TGCGCCAGCAGCGGAACTAGCGGGAGAGTTCAGGCAGATACGCAGTATTTT. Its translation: CASSGTSGRVQADTQYF. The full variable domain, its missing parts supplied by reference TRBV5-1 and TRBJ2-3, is KAGVTQTPRYLIKTRGQQVTLSCSPISGHRSVSWYQQTPGQGLQFLFEYFSETQRNKGNFPGRFSGRQFSNSRSEMNVSTLELGDSALYLCASSGTSGRVQADTQYFGPGTRLTVL.

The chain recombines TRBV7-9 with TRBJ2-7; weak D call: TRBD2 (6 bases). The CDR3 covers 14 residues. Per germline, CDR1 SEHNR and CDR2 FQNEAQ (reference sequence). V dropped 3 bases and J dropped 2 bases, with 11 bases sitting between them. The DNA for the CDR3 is TGTGCCAGCAGCTTCGCGGGAAATACCTACGAGCAGTACTTC. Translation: CASSFAGNTYEQYF.

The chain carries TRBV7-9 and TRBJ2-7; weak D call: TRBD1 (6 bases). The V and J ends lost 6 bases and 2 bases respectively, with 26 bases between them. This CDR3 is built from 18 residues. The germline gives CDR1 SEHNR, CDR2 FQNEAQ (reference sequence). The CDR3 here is CASSPKIGGGQTAYEQYF. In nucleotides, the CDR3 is TGTGCCAGCAGTCCTAAAATAGGTGGAGGACAGACTGCCTACGAGCAGTACTTC.

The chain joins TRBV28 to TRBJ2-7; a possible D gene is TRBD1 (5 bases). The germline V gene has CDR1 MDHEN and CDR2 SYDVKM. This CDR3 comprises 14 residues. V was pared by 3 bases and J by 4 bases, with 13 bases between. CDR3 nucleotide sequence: TGTGCCAGCAGTTTTTTCAGGGCGGCGTACGAGCAGTACTTC. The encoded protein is CASSFFRAAYEQYF. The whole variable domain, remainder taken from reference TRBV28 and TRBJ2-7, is DVKVTQSSRYLVKRTGEKVFLECVQDMDHENMFWYRQDPGLGLRLIYFSYDVKMKEKGDIPEGYSVSREKKERFSLILESASTNQTSMYLCASSFFRAAYEQYFGPGTRLTVT.

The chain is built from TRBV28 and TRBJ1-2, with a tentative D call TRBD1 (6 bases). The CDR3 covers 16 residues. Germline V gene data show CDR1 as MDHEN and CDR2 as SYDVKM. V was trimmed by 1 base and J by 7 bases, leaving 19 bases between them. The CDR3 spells CASSLSSGQGGRGYTF. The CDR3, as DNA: TGTGCCAGCAGTTTATCCTCGGGACAAGGCGGCCGTGGCTACACCTTC.

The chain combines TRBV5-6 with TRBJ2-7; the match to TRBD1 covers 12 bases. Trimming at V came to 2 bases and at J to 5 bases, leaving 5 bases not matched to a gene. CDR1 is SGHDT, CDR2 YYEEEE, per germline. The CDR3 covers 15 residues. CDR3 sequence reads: CASSFRGQGANEQYF. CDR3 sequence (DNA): TGTGCCAGCAGCTTCAGGGGACAGGGGGCCAACGAGCAGTACTTC.

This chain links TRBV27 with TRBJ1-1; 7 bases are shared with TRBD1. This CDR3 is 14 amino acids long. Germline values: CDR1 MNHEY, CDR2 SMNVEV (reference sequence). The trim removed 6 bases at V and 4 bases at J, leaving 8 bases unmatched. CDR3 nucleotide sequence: TGTGCCAGCAGCTCGCACAGGGGCGCCACTGAAGCTTTCTTT. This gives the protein CASSSHRGATEAFF.

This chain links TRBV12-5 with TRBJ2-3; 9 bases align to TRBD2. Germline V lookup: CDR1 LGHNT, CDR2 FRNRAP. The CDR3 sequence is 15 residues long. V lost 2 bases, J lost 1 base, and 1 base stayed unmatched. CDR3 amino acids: CASGLSSGGTDTQYF. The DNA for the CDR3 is TGTGCTAGTGGTTTGTCTAGCGGGGGCACAGATACGCAGTATTTT.

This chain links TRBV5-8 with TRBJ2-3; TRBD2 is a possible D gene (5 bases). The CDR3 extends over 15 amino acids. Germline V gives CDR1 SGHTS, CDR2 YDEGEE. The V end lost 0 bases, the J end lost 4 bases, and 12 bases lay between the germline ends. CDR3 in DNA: TGTGCCAGCAGCTTGGTTGGCGGGTTCGCAGATACGCAGTATTTT. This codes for CASSLVGGFADTQYF.

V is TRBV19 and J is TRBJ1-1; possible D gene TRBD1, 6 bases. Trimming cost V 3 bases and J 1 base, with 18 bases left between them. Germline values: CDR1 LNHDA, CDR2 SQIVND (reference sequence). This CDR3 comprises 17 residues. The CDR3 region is CASSMETGQLGNTEAFF. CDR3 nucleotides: TGTGCCAGTAGTATGGAAACAGGACAGCTTGGGAACACTGAAGCTTTCTTT.

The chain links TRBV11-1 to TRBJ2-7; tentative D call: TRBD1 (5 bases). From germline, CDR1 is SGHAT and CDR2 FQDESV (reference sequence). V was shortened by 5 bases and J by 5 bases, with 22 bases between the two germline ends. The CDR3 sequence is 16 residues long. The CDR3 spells CASSTPKGLGSHEQYF. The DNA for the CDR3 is TGTGCCAGCAGCACCCCGAAGGGGCTAGGCAGCCACGAGCAGTACTTC. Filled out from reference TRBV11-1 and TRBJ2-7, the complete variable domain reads EAEVAQSPRYKITEKSQAVAFWCDPISGHATLYWYRQILGQGPELLVQFQDESVVDDSQLPKDRFSAERLKGVDSTLKIQPAELGDSAMYLCASSTPKGLGSHEQYFGPGTRLTVT.

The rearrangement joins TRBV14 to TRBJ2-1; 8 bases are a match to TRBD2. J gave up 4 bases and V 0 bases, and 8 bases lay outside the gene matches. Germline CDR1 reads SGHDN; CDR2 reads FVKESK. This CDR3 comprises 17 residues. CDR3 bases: TGTGCCAGCAGCCAAGAAAGTCGGGGGGGCCAGTACAATGAGCAGTTCTTC. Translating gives CASSQESRGGQYNEQFF.

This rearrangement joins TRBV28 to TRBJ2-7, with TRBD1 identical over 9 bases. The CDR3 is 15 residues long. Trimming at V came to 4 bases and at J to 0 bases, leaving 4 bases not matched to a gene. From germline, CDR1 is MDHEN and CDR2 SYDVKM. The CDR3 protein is CASSSGTGSSYEQYF. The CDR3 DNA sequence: TGTGCCAGCAGTTCCGGGACAGGGAGCTCCTACGAGCAGTACTTC.

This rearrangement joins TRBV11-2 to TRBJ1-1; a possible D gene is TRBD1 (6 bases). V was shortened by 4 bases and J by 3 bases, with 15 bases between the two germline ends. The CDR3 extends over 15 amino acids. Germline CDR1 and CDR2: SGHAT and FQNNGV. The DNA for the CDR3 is TGTGCCAGCAGCTCTAACAGGGAACCCGACACTGAAGCTTTCTTT. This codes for CASSSNREPDTEAFF.

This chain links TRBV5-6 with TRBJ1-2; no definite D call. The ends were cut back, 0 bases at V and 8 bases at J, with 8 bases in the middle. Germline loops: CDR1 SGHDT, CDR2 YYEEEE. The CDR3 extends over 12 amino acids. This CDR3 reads CASSLDEGGYTF. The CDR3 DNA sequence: TGTGCCAGCAGCTTGGATGAGGGAGGCTACACCTTC.

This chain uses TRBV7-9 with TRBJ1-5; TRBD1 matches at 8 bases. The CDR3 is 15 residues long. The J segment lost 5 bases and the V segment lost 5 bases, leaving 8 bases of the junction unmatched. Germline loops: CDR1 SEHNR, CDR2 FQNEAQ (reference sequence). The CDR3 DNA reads TGTGCCAGCAGCCTCGACAGGGGAGGCGATCAGCCCCAGCATTTT. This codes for CASSLDRGGDQPQHF.

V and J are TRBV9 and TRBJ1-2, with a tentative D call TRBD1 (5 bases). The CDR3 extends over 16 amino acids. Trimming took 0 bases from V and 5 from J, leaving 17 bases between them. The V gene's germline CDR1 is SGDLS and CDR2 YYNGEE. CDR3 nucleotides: TGTGCCAGCAGCGTAGAGGCAGGGTCGCTCAATTATGGCTACACCTTC. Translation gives CASSVEAGSLNYGYTF.

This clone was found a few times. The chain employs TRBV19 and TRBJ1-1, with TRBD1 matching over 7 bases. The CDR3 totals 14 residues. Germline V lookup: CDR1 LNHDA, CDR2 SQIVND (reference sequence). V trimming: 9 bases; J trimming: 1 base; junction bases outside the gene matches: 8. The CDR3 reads CASSQGQSNTEAFF. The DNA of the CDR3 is TGTGCCAGCTCCCAGGGACAGTCGAACACTGAAGCTTTCTTT.

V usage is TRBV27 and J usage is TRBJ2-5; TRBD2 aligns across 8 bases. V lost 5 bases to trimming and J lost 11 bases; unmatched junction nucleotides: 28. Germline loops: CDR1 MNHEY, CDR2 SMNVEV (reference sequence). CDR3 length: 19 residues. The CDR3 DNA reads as TGTGCCAGCAGTCCCCCTTCACGGGGTGGAGCGGGAGTAATCTACGGGCAGTACTTC. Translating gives CASSPPSRGGAGVIYGQYF.

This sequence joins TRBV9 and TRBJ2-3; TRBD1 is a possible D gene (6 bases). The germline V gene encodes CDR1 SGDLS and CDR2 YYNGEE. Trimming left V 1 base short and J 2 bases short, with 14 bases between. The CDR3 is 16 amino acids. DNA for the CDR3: TGTGCCAGCAGCGTAAATCCAGGGGACCACACAGATACGCAGTATTTT. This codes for CASSVNPGDHTDTQYF. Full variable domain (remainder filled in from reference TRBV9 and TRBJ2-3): DSGVTQTPKHLITATGQRVTLRCSPRSGDLSVYWYQQSLDQGLQFLIQYYNGEERAKGNILERFSAQQFPDLHSELNLSSLELGDSALYFCASSVNPGDHTDTQYFGPGTRLTVL.

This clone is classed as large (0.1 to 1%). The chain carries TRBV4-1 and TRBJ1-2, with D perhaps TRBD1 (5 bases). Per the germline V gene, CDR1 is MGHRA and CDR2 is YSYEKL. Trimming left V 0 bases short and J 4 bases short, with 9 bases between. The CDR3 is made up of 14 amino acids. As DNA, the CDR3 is TGCGCCAGCAGCCAAGAAGCAGGGTCCTATGGCTACACCTTC. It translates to CASSQEAGSYGYTF.

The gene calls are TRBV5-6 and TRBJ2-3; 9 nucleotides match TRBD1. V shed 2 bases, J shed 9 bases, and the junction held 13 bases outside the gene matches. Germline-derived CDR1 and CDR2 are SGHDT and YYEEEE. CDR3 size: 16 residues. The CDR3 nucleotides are TGTGCCAGCAGCTTCAAACGGACAGGGGAAATTCGCACGCAGTATTTT. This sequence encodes CASSFKRTGEIRTQYF.

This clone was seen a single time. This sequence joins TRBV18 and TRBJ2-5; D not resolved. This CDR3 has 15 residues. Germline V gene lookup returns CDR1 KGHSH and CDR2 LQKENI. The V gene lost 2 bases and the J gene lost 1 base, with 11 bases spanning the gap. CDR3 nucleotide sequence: TGTGCCAGCTCACCAAGCCCTAGTTCCCAAGAGACCCAGTACTTC. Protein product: CASSPSPSSQETQYF. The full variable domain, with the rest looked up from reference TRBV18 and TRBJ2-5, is NAGVMQNPRHLVRRRGQEARLRCSPMKGHSHVYWYRQLPEEGLKFMVYLQKENIIDESGMPKERFSAEFPKEGPSILRIQQVVRGDSAAYFCASSPSPSSQETQYFGPGTRLLVL.

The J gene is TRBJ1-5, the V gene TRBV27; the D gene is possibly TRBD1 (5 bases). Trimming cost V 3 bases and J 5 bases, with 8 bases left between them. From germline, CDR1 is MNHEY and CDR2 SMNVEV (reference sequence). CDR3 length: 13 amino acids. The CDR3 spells CASSLAGDQPQHF. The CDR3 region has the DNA TGTGCCAGCAGTTTGGCGGGGGATCAGCCCCAGCATTTT.

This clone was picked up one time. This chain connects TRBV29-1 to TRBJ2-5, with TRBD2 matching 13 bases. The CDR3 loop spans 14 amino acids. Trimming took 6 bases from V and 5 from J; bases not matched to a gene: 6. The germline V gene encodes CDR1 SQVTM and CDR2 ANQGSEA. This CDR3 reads CSVGTSGNWETQYF. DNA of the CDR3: TGCAGCGTGGGGACTAGCGGGAATTGGGAGACCCAGTACTTC.

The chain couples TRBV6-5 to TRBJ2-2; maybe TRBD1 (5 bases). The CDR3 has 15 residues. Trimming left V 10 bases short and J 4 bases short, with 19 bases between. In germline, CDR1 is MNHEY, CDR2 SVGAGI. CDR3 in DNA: TGTGCCACTAGGATGTTAGGGGTGAGCACCGGGGAGCTGTTTTTT. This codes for CATRMLGVSTGELFF.

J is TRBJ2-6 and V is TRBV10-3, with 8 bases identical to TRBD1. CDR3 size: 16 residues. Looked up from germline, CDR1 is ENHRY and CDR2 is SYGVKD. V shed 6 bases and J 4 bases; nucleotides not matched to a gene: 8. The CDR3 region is CAISRTGPAGANVLTF. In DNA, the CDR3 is TGTGCCATCAGCCGGACAGGGCCGGCGGGGGCCAACGTCCTGACTTTC.

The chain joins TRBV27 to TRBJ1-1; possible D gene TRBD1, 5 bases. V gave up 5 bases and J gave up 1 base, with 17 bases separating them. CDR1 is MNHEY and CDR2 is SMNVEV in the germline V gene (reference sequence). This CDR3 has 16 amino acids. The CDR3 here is CASSLLLGHPNTEAFF. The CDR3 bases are TGTGCCAGCAGTCTCCTCCTCGGACACCCGAACACTGAAGCTTTCTTT.

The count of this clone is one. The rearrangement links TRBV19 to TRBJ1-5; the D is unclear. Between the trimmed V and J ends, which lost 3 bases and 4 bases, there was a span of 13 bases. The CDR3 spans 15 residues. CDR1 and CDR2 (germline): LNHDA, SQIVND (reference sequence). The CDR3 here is CASSMSPVLNQPQHF. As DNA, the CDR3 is TGTGCCAGTAGTATGTCGCCTGTCCTAAATCAGCCCCAGCATTTT.

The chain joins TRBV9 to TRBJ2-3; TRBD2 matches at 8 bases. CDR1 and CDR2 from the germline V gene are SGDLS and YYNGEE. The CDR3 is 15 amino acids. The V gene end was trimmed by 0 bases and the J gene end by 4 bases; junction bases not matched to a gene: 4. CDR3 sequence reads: CASSVDGGAPDTQYF. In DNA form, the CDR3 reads TGTGCCAGCAGCGTAGACGGGGGGGCCCCAGATACGCAGTATTTT.

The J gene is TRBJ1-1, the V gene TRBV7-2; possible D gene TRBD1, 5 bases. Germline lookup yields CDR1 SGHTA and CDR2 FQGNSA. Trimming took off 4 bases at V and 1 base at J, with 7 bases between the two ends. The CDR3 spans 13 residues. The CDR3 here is CASSSDRNTEAFF. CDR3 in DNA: TGTGCCAGCAGCTCCGACAGGAACACTGAAGCTTTCTTT.